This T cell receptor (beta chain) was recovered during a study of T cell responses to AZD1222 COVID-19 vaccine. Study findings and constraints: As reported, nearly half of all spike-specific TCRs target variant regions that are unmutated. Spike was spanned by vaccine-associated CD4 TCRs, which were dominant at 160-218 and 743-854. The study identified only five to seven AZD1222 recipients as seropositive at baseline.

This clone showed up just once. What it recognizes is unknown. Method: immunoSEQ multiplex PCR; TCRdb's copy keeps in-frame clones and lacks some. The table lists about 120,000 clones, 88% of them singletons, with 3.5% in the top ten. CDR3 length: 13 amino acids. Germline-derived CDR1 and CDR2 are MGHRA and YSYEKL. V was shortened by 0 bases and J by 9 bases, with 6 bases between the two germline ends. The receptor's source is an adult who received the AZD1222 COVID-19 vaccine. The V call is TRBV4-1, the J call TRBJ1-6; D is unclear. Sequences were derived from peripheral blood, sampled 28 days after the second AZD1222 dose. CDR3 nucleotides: TGCGCCAGCAGCCAAGATAACCCTTCACCCCTCCACTTT. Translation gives CASSQDNPSPLHF.